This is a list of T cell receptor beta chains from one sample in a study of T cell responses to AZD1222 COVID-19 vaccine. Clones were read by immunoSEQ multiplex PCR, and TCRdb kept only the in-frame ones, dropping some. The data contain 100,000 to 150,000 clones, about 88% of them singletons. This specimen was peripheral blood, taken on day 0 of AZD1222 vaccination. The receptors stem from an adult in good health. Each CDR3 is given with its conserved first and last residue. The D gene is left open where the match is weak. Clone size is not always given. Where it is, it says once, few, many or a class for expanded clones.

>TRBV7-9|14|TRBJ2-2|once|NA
CASRAADYTGELFF
TGTGCCAGCAGGGCAGCGGATTACACCGGGGAGCTGTTTTTT
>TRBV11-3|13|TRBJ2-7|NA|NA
CASSALGSYEQYF
TGTGCCAGCAGCGCGCTGGGATCCTACGAGCAGTACTTC
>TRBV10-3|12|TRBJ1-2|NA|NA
CAISIDLGGYTF
TGTGCCATCAGTATAGACTTGGGGGGCTACACCTTC
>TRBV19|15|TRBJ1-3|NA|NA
CASSLRDGSGNTIYF
TGTGCCAGTAGCCTGAGGGACGGCTCCGGAAACACCATATATTTT
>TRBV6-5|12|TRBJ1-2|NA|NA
CASSRDIEGYTF
TGTGCCAGCAGTAGGGACATAGAAGGCTACACCTTC
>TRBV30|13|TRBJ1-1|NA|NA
CAWRSDGPTEAFF
TGTGCCTGGAGGTCCGATGGACCCACTGAAGCTTTCTTT
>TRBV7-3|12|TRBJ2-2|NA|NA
CASSPQTGELFF
TGTGCCAGCAGCCCTCAGACCGGGGAGCTGTTTTTT
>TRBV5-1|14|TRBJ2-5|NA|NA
CASSFSAAQQTQYF
TGCGCCAGCAGCTTTTCAGCGGCCCAGCAGACCCAGTACTTC
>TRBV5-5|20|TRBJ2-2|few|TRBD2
CASSGTRGELAGRNTGELFF
TGTGCCAGCAGCGGGACGAGGGGGGAACTAGCGGGTAGAAACACCGGGGAGCTGTTTTTT
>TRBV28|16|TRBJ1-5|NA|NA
CASSLVTRDSNQPQHF
TGTGCCAGCAGTTTGGTCACCAGGGATAGCAATCAGCCCCAGCATTTT
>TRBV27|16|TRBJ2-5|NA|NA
CASSSRPVRAGETQYF
TGTGCCAGCAGTTCACGCCCGGTGAGGGCTGGGGAGACCCAGTACTTC
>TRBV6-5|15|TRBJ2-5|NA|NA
CASSYDRTAQETQYF
TGTGCCAGCAGTTACGATCGGACAGCACAAGAGACCCAGTACTTC
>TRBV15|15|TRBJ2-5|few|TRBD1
CATSRGQGASETQYF
TGTGCCACCAGCAGAGGACAGGGGGCTTCGGAGACCCAGTACTTC
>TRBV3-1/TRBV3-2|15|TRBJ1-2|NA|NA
CASSQVFRPGHGYTF
TGTGCCAGCAGCCAAGTATTCAGGCCCGGACATGGCTACACCTTC
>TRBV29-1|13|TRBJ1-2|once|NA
CSVELASSRGYTF
TGCAGCGTTGAGTTAGCCAGCAGCCGTGGCTACACCTTC
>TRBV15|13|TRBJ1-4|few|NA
CATSRDLTEKLFF
TGTGCCACCAGCAGAGATTTAACTGAAAAACTGTTTTTT
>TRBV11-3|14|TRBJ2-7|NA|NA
CASSLDGSLNEQYF
TGTGCCAGCAGCTTAGATGGTTCCCTTAACGAGCAGTACTTC
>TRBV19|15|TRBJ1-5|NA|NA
CASSTDTGINQPQHF
TGTGCCAGTAGTACCGATACAGGGATTAATCAGCCCCAGCATTTT
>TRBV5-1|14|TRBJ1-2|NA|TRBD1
CASSGTAANYGYTF
TGCGCCAGCAGCGGGACAGCAGCTAACTATGGCTACACCTTC
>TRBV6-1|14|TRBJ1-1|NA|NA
CASSEARAGFCAFF
TGTGCCAGCAGTGAAGCGAGGGCAGGGTTTTGTGCTTTCTTT
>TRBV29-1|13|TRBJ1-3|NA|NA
CSVQTVSGNTIYF
TGCAGCGTTCAGACAGTCTCTGGAAACACCATATATTTT
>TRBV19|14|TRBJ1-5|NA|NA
CASSIRGDNQPQHF
TGTGCCAGTAGTATTCGGGGGGACAATCAGCCCCAGCATTTT
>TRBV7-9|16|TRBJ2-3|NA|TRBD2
CASSEGLAGPRDTQYF
TGTGCCAGCAGCGAGGGACTAGCGGGGCCCAGAGATACGCAGTATTTT
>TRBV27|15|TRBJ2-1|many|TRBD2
CASSFPAGGLNEQFF
TGTGCCAGCAGTTTCCCAGCGGGGGGGCTTAATGAGCAGTTCTTC
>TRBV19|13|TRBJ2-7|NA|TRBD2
CASSIGRAREQYF
TGTGCCAGTAGTATCGGGAGGGCTCGGGAGCAGTACTTC
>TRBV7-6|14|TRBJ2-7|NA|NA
CASSRETGTYEQYF
TGTGCCAGCAGCCGCGAGACTGGAACCTACGAGCAGTACTTC
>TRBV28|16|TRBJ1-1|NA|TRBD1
CASSDNRDRESNEAFF
TGTGCCAGCAGTGATAACCGGGACAGGGAGTCGAATGAAGCTTTCTTT
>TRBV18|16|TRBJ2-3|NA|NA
CASSPRLTGGTDTQYF
TGTGCCAGCTCACCACGTCTGACTGGTGGGACAGATACGCAGTATTTT
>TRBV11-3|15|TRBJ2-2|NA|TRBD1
CASSSTGVNTGELFF
TGTGCCAGCAGCTCAACAGGGGTAAACACCGGGGAGCTGTTTTTT
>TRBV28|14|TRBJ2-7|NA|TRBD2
CASSHDGTRNKQYF
TGTGCCAGCAGCCACGACGGGACTAGGAACAAGCAGTACTTC
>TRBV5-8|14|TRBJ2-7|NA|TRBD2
CASYRGTSVYEQYF
TGTGCCAGCTATCGCGGGACTAGCGTATACGAGCAGTACTTC
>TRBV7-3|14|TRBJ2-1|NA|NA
CASSKGPGANEQFF
TGTGCCAGCAGTAAAGGACCCGGGGCAAATGAGCAGTTCTTC
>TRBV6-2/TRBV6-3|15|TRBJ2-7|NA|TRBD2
CASSYSWGGSGEQYF
TGTGCCAGCAGTTACTCGTGGGGCGGGAGTGGCGAGCAGTACTTC
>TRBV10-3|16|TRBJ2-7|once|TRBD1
CAISEGRQGASYEQYF
TGTGCCATCAGTGAGGGGCGACAGGGGGCATCCTACGAGCAGTACTTC
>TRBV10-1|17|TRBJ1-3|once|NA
CASSGWGARFSGNTIYF
TGCGCCAGCAGCGGATGGGGGGCGCGGTTCTCTGGAAACACCATATATTTT
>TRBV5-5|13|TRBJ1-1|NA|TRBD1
CASSLGRDSEAFF
TGTGCCAGCAGCTTAGGGAGGGACAGCGAAGCTTTCTTT
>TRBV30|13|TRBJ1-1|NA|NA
CAFALSGNTEAFF
TGTGCCTTTGCACTCAGCGGGAACACTGAAGCTTTCTTT